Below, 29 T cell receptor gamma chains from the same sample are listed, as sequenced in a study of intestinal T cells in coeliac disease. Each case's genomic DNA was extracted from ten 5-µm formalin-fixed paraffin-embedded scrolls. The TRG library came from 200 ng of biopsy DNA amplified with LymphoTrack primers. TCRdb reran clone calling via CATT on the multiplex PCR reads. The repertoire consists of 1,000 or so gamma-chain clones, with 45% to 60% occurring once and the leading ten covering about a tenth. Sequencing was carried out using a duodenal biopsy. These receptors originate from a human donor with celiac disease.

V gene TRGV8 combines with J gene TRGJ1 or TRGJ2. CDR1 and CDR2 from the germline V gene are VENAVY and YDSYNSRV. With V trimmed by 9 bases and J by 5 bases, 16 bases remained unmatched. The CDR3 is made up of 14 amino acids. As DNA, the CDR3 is TGTGCCACCCTCCAATCAGGAGGGAATTATAAGAAACTCTTT. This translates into CATLQSGGNYKKLF.

This chain's CDR3 is CALWEGVSYKKLF. The DNA for the CDR3 is TGTGCCTTGTGGGAGGGGGTTAGTTATAAGAAACTCTTT. The gene calls are TRGV9 and TRGJ1 or TRGJ2. The germline CDR1 and CDR2 sequences are GITISATS and ISYDGTV (reference sequence). This CDR3 comprises 13 residues. V dropped 2 bases and J dropped 6; count of bases not matched to a gene: 7.

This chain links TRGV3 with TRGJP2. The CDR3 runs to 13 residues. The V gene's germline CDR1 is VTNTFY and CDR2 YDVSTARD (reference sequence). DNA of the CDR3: TGTGCACCTGGGGATAGTAGTGATTGGATCAAGACGTTT. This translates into CAPGDSSDWIKTF.

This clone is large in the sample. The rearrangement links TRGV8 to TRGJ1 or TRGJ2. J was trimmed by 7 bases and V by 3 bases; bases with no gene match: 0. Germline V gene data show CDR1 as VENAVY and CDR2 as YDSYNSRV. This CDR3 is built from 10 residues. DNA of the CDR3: TGTGCCACCTGGGATTATAAGAAACTCTTT. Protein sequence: CATWDYKKLF.

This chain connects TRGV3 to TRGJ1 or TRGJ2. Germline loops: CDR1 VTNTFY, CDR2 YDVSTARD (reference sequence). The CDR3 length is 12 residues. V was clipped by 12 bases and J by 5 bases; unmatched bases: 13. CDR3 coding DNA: TGTGCCGACCTGGGACACGATTATAAGAAACTCTTT. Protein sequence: CADLGHDYKKLF.

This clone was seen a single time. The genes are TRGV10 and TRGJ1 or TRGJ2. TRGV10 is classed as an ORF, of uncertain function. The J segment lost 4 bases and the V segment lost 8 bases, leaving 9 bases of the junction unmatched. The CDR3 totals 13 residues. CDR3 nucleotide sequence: TGTGCTGCGTGGATTATGCTATATTATAAGAAACTCTTT. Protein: CAAWIMLYYKKLF.

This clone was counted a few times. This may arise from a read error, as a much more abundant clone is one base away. The CDR3 DNA is TGTGCCACCTGGGGCGGCCCCACTTATGATACCGCTGGTTGGTTCAAGATATTT. Translating gives CATWGGPTYDTAGWFKIF. The chain carries TRGV2 and TRGJP1. The V gene's germline CDR1 is EGSNGY and CDR2 YDSYNSKV. The CDR3 totals 18 residues.

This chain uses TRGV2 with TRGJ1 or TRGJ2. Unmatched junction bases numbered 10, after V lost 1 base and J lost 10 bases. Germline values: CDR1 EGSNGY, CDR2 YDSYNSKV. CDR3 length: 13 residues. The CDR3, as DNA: TGTGCCACCTGGGACGGTGTTATTATAAAGAAACTCTTT. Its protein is CATWDGVIIKKLF.

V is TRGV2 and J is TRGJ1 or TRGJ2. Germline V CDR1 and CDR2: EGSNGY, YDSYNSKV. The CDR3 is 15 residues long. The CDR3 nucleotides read TGTGCACCTGGACGCGACGAAATGAATTATTATAAGAAACTCTTT. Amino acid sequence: CAPGRDEMNYYKKLF.

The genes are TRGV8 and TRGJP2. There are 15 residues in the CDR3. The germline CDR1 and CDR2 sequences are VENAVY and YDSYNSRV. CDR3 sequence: CAPGIIFVGDWIKTF. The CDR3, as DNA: TGTGCACCTGGGATAATCTTTGTTGGTGATTGGATCAAGACGTTT.

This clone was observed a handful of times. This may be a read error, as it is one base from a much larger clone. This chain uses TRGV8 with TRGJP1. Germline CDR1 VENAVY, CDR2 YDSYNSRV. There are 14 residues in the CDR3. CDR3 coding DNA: TGTGCCACCTGGGTGTATACCACTGGTTGGCTCAAGATATTT. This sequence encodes CATWVYTTGWLKIF.

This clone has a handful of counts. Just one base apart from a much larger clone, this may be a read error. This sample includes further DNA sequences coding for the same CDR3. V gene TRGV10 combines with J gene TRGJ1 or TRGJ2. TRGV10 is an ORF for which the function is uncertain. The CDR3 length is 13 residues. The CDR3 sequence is CAAWDYKGFLKLF. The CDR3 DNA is TGTGCTGCGTGGGATTATAAGGGGTTTCTGAAACTTTTT.

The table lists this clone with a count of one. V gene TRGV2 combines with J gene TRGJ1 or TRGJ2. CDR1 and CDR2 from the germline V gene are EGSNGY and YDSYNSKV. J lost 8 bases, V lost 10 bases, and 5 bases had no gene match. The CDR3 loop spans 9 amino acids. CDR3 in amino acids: CATGHKKLF. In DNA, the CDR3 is TGTGCCACTGGTCATAAGAAACTCTTT.

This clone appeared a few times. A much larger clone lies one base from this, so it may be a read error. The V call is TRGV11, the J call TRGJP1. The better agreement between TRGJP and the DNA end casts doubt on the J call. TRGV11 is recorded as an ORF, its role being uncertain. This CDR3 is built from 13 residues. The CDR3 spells CACWTRTGWFKVF. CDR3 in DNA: TGTGCCTGCTGGACCCGAACTGGTTGGTTCAAGGTATTT.

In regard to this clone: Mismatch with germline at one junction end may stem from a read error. CDR3 loop: CAAWDYTRLEGVF. The DNA of the CDR3 is TGTGCTGCGTGGGATTATACCCGCCTCGAGGGGGTCTTT. V gene TRGV10 combines with J gene TRGJ1 or TRGJ2. TRGV10 is given ORF status, its function remaining uncertain. The CDR3 has 13 amino acids.

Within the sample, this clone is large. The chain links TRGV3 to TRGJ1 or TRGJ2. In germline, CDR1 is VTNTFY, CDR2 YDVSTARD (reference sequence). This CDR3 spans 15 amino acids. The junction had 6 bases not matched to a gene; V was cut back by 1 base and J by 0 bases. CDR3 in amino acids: CATWDSPLNYYKKLF. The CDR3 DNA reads TGTGCCACCTGGGACAGCCCTCTGAATTATTATAAGAAACTCTTT.

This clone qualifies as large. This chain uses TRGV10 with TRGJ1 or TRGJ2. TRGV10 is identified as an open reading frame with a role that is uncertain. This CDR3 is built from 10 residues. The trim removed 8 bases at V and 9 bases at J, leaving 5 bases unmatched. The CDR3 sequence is CAAWAIKKLF. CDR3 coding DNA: TGTGCTGCGTGGGCCATTAAGAAACTCTTT.

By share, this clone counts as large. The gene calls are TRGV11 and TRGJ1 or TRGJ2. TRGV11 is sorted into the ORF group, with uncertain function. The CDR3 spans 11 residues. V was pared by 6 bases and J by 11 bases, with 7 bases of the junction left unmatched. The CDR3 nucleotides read TGTGCCTGCTGGATTTTTATGGAGAAACTCTTT. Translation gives CACWIFMEKLF.

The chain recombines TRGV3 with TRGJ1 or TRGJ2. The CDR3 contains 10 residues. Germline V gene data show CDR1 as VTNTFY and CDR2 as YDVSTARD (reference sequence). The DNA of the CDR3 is TGTGCACCTGGGACGGGAAAGAAACTCTTT. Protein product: CAPGTGKKLF.

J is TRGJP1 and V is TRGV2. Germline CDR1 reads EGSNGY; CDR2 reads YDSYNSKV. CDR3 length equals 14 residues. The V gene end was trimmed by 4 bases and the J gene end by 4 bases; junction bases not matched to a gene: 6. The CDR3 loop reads CATWEAGTGWFKIF. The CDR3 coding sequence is TGTGCCACCTGGGAGGCCGGCACTGGTTGGTTCAAGATATTT.

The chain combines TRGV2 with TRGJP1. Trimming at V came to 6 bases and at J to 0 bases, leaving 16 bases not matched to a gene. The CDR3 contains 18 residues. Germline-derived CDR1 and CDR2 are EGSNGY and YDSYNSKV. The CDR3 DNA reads TGTGCCACCTGGACGGGCGGCGATCAGAATACCACTGGTTGGTTCAAGATATTT. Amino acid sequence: CATWTGGDQNTTGWFKIF.

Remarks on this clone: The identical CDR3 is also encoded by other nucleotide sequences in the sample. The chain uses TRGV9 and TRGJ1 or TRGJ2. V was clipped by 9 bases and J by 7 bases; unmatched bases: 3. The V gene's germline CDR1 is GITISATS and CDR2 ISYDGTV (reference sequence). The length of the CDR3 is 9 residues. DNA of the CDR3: TGTGCCTTGGGATATAAGAAACTCTTT. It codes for CALGYKKLF.

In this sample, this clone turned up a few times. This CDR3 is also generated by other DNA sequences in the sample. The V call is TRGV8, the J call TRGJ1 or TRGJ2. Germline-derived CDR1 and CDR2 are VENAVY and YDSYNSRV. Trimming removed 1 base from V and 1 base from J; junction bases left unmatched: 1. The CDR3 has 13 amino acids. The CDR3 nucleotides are TGTGCCACCTGGGATAGAAATTATTATAAGAAACTCTTT. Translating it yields CATWDRNYYKKLF.

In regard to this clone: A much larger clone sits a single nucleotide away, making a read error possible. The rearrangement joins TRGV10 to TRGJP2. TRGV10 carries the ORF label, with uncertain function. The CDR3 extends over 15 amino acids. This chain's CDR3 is CAAWELYSSDWTKTF. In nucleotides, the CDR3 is TGTGCTGCGTGGGAGCTTTATAGTAGTGATTGGACCAAGACGTTT.

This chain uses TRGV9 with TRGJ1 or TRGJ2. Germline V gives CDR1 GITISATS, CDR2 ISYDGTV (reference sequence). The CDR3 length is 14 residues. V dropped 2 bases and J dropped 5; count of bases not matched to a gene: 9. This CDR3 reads CALWEAFFNYKKLF. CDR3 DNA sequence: TGTGCCTTGTGGGAGGCCTTCTTTAATTATAAGAAACTCTTT.

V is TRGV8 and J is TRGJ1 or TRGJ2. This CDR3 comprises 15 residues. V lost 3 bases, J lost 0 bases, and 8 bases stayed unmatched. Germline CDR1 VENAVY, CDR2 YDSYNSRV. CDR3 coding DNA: TGTGCCACCTGGGATTTGATGTTGAATTATTATAAGAAACTCTTT. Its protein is CATWDLMLNYYKKLF.

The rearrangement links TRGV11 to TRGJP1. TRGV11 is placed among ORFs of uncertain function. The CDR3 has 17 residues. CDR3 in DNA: TGTGCTGCTGGATTAGGCACTTCGGATACCACTGGTTGGTTCAAGATATTT. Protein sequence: CAAGLGTSDTTGWFKIF.

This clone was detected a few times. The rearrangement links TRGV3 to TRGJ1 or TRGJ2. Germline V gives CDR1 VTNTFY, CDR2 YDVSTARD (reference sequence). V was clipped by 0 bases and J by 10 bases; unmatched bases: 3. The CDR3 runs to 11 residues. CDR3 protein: CATWDRRKKLF. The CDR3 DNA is TGTGCCACCTGGGACAGGCGAAAGAAACTCTTT.

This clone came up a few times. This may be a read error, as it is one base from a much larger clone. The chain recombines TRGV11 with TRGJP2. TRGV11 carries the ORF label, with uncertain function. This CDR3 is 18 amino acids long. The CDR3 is CACWIRHVKESSDWVKTF. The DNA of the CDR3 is TGTGCCTGCTGGATTAGGCACGTCAAGGAGAGTAGTGATTGGGTCAAGACGTTT.